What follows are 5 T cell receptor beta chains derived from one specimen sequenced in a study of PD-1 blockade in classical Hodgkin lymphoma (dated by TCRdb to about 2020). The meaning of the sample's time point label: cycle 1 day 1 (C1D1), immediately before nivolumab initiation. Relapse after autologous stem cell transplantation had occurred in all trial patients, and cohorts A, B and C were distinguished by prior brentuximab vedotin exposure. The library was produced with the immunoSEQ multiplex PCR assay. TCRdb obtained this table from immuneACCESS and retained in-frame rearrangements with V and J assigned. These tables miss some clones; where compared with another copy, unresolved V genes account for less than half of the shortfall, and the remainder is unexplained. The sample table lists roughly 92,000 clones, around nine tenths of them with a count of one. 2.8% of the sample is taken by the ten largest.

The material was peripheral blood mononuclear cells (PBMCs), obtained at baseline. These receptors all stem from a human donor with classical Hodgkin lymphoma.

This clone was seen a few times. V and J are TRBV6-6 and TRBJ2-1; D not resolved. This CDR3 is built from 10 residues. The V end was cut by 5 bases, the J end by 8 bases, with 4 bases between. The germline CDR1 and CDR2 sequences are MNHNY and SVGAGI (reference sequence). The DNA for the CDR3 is TGTGCCAGCAGTGAGTATGAGCAGTTCTTC. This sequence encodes CASSEYEQFF.

The CDR3 region has the DNA TGTGCCAGCTCACTGTGGGGTTCGGACGCTGAAGCTTTCTTT. Its protein is CASSLWGSDAEAFF. The chain combines TRBV18 with TRBJ1-1; no firm D call. There are 14 residues in the CDR3. From germline, CDR1 is KGHSH and CDR2 LQKENI. Trimming pared 4 bases from V and 6 bases from J, leaving 15 bases between.

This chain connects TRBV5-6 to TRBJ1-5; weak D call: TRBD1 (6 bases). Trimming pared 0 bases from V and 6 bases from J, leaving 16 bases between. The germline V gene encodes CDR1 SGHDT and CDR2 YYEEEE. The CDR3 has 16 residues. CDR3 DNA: TGTGCCAGCAGCTTGGGAGGGGGGGGAAGAGCTCAGCCCCAGCATTTT. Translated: CASSLGGGGRAQPQHF.

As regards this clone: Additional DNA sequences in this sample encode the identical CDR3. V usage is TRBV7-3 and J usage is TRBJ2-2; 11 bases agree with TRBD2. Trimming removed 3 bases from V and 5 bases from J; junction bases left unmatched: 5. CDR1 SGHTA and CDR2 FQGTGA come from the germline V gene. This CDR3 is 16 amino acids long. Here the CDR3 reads CASSLGLAGGTGELFF. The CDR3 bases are TGTGCCAGCAGCTTGGGGCTAGCGGGAGGAACCGGGGAGCTGTTTTTT.

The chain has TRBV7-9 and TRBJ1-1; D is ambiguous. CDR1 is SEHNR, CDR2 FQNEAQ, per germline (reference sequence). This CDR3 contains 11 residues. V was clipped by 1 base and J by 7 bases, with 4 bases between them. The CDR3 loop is CASSLEVEAFF. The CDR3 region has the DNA TGTGCCAGCAGCTTAGAAGTTGAAGCTTTCTTT.